This entry features one T cell receptor (beta chain) sequence. Its cognate antigen is unknown. This sample was taken from a study of T-cell memory formation after mild COVID-19. MiXCR, applied by TCRdb to the 5' RACE reads, yields one record per CDR3 protein. The table includes about 320,000 distinct CDR3 sequences, approximately 14% detected once. Study-wide points: Clones shrinking between day 15 and 85 showed a balanced CD4/CD8 split, and those that grew later tilted toward CD4+. Cross-reactive memory seemingly joined, as some responding clones were found in pre-infection memory. Clones which contracted sat mainly in CM and EM if CD4+, and in EMRA if CD8+.

Losses at the gene ends were 5 bases for V and 9 bases for J; bases not matched to a gene: 8. The V gene's germline CDR1 is SGHTA and CDR2 FQGNSA. The CDR3 has 14 amino acids. The chain employs TRBV7-2 and TRBJ2-1; 9 bases align to TRBD1. This TCR was sampled from a man aged 18-30 years who had mild COVID-19 (a few samples of this study predate the infection). Cell type and time point are not known. The sequenced sample was PBMCs or a T cell subset sorted from them (not recorded which). The CDR3, as DNA: TGTGCCAGCAGCCAACAACAGGGGGCTACTGAGCAGTTCTTC. Translating gives CASSQQQGATEQFF.